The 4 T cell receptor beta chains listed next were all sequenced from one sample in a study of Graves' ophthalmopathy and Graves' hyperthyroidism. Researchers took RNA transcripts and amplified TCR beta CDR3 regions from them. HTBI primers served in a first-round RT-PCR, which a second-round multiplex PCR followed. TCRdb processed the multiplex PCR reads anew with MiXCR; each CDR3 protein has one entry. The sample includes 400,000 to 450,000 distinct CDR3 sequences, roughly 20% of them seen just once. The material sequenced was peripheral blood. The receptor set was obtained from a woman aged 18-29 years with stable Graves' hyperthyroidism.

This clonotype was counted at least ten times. CDR3: CASNGRLAGWDVLDEQYF. The CDR3 DNA reads TGTGCCAGCAACGGGAGACTAGCGGGATGGGATGTCTTGGACGAGCAGTACTTC. The rearrangement uses TRBV27 and TRBJ2-7, with TRBD2 identical over 11 bases. CDR1 is MNHEY and CDR2 is SMNVEV in the germline V gene (reference sequence). V shed 7 bases and J 5 bases; nucleotides not matched to a gene: 19. The CDR3 covers 18 residues.

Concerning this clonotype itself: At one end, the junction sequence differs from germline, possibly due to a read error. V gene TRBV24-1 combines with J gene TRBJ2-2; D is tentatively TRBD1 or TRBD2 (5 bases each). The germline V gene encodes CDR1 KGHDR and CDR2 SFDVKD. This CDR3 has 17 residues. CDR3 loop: CATCEVGRASNTGELFF. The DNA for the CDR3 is TGTGCCACCTGTGAGGTGGGGCGGGCTTCAAACACCGGGGAGCTGTTTTTT.

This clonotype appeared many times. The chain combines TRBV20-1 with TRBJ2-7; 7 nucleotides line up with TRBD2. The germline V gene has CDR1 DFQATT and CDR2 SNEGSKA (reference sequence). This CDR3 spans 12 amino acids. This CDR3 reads CRGGDGSYEQYF. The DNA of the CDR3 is TGCAGGGGGGGGGACGGGTCCTACGAGCAGTACTTC.

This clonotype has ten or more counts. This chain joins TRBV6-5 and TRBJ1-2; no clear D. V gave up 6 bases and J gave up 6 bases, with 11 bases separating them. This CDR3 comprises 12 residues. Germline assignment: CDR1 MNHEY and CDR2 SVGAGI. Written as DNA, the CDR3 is TGTGCCAGCAGGACGGATGTTCATGGCTACACCTTC. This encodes CASRTDVHGYTF.